This TCR beta chain was documented in a study of blood T cell repertoires in COVID-19. Study-level information: COVID-19 samples collected from the United States, Italy and Spain covered acute and convalescent phases.

Participant age was roughly 18 to 95 years, and participants resided in approximately 24 US areas. Each participant's cohort was designated according to participant-reported clinical history. Per the original data handling: Amplifying reference gene primers gave estimates of nucleated cell counts. Here immunoSEQ multiplex PCR was the method, and the copy in TCRdb shows in-frame clones only, minus some. V and J calls plus clone size are reproduced from that table; the DNA served to infer D and trimming. The repertoire holds roughly 400,000 clones, with around nine tenths as singletons. The CDR3 totals 18 residues.

The material sequenced was PBMCs or T cells enriched from blood (not recorded which). The chain recombines TRBV21-1 with TRBJ2-7; TRBD2, the D gene given by the table, was not confirmed from the DNA. TRBV21-1 is a known pseudogene. This receptor was taken from a woman in her 30s who had recovered from COVID-19. CDR3 in amino acids: CASTGRWGMRDLSYEQYF. The DNA for the CDR3 is TGTGCCAGCACCGGCCGCTGGGGAATGCGGGACCTCTCCTACGAGCAGTACTTC.